This entry lists 21 T cell receptor beta chains sequenced from one sample in a study of CD8+CD57+ T cells in acquired aplastic anemia. Researchers used genomic DNA as the template to profile TCR beta VDJ and CDR3. Via MiXCR, TCRdb re-called the reads, giving one row per CDR3 protein. The sample includes 110,000 or so distinct CDR3 sequences, less than 65% of them seen just once. Source material: sorted CD4+, CD8+, or CD8+CD57+ T cells (not recorded which) from PBMCs. The receptor source for this set is a human donor in good health, serving as a control.

This clonotype was seen at least ten times. This rearrangement joins TRBV10-3 to TRBJ1-1, with 8 bases that match TRBD1. CDR3 length equals 13 residues. CDR1 and CDR2 (germline): ENHRY, SYGVKD. V trimming: 4 bases; J trimming: 7 bases; junction bases outside the gene matches: 5. CDR3 nucleotide sequence: TGTGCCATCAGTGGGACAGGGACGAGTGAAGCTTTCTTT. Translating it yields CAISGTGTSEAFF.

This clonotype was counted a few times. The genes are TRBV6-2 or TRBV6-3 and TRBJ2-3; 11 nucleotides agree with TRBD2. Per germline, CDR1 MNHEY and CDR2 SVGEGT. The CDR3 runs 17 residues. V shed 1 base, J shed 5 bases, and the junction held 8 bases outside the gene matches. The CDR3 protein is CASSYLLAGGRQDTQYF. The CDR3 region has the DNA TGTGCCAGCAGTTACTTGCTAGCGGGGGGTCGGCAAGATACGCAGTATTTT.

The sample holds a few counts of this clonotype. This sequence joins TRBV24-1 and TRBJ2-7; TRBD2 might be the D (6 bases). In germline, CDR1 is KGHDR, CDR2 SFDVKD. V lost 4 bases to trimming and J lost 3 bases, with 21 bases between them. The CDR3 is 17 amino acids. The CDR3 reads CATSEAGTRSFVYEQYF. DNA of the CDR3: TGTGCCACCAGTGAGGCCGGGACTCGTTCCTTTGTCTACGAGCAGTACTTC.

A word on this clonotype: A junction boundary mismatches the germline segment, possibly from a read error. The V gene is TRBV9, the J gene TRBJ2-1; either TRBD1 or TRBD2 may supply D (5 bases each). The germline V gene encodes CDR1 SGDLS and CDR2 YYNGEE. The CDR3 spans 11 residues. CDR3 nucleotide sequence: TGTACCAGCAGTGACGGGGCGAGACAGTTCTTC. It translates to CTSSDGARQFF.

This clonotype has a handful of counts. CDR3 coding DNA: TGCGCCAGCAGTGTTGGGCAATATGGCAATGTGGGTGGCTACACCTTC. Protein sequence: CASSVGQYGNVGGYTF. J is TRBJ1-2 and V is TRBV10-2; unclear D gene. Germline values: CDR1 WSHSY, CDR2 SAAADI. V was cut by 4 bases and J by 7 bases, with 22 bases left in between. CDR3 length: 16 amino acids.

In its sample, this clonotype was seen many times. The genes are TRBV7-8 and TRBJ2-1, with a weak D call TRBD2 (6 bases). Germline V CDR1 and CDR2: SGHVS, FQNEAQ. V was pared by 4 bases and J by 5 bases, with 12 bases between. There are 14 residues in the CDR3. CDR3 residues: CASSYPAGHNEQFF. DNA for the CDR3: TGTGCCAGCAGCTACCCCGCGGGGCACAATGAGCAGTTCTTC.

V is TRBV15 and J is TRBJ2-3; D gene unclear. Trimming shortened V by 1 base and J by 2 bases, and 10 bases separated the two germline ends. This CDR3 spans 15 amino acids. Germline CDR1 LNHNV, CDR2 YYDKDF (reference sequence). In DNA, the CDR3 is TGTGCCACCAGCAGAGGTAGTCTGTACACAGATACGCAGTATTTT. Its protein product is CATSRGSLYTDTQYF.

The J gene is TRBJ2-7, the V gene TRBV6-1; TRBD1 agrees at 7 bases. The CDR3 is made up of 15 amino acids. J gave up 3 bases and V 6 bases, and 11 bases lay outside the gene matches. Germline loops: CDR1 MNHNS, CDR2 SASEGT. The CDR3 spells CASSPSGGQLYEQYF. DNA for the CDR3: TGTGCCAGCAGCCCCTCTGGGGGACAGCTCTACGAGCAGTACTTC.

This rearrangement joins TRBV12-3 or TRBV12-4 to TRBJ2-7; perhaps TRBD1 as D (5 bases). The CDR3 is 15 residues long. V was shortened by 5 bases and J by 3 bases, with 17 bases between the two germline ends. This CDR3 reads CASSLESRGLYEQYF. The CDR3 coding sequence is TGTGCCAGCAGTCTCGAATCTAGGGGCCTCTACGAGCAGTACTTC.

Note on this clonotype: At one end the junction does not follow the germline gene, possibly because of a read error. The chain uses TRBV2 and TRBJ2-3; D is unclear. This CDR3 has 14 residues. Germline assignment: CDR1 SNHLY and CDR2 FYNNEI. The CDR3 DNA reads TGTGCCTGCAGTTTTGGAGCAAGCACAGATACGCAGTATTTT. It codes for CACSFGASTDTQYF.

This clonotype was seen ten or more times. V gene TRBV7-3 combines with J gene TRBJ2-1; 9 positions agree with TRBD2. The CDR3 extends over 17 amino acids. V was pared by 1 base and J by 1 base, with 5 bases of the junction left unmatched. Looked up from germline, CDR1 is SGHTA and CDR2 is FQGTGA. The CDR3 protein is CASSLSGGAYSYNEQFF. CDR3 DNA sequence: TGTGCCAGCAGCTTAAGCGGGGGGGCCTATTCCTACAATGAGCAGTTCTTC.

The chain joins TRBV2 to TRBJ1-2; D remains ambiguous. The germline V gene has CDR1 SNHLY and CDR2 FYNNEI. The germline V and J ends were trimmed by 10 bases and 1 base, with 10 bases remaining between them. This CDR3 is built from 12 residues. For the CDR3, the DNA is TGTGCCATCCCGGGCCTTAACTATGGCTACACCTTC. This codes for CAIPGLNYGYTF.

This clonotype was counted at least ten times. The chain is built from TRBV11-2 and TRBJ2-7, with D possibly being TRBD2 (7 bases). The CDR3 totals 16 residues. Germline V gives CDR1 SGHAT, CDR2 FQNNGV. V lost 3 bases, J lost 5 bases, and 20 bases lay in between. In DNA form, the CDR3 reads TGTGCCAGCAGCTTGGGGGGCTCCCCGGGGGGCCACGAGCAGTACTTC. This encodes CASSLGGSPGGHEQYF. The full variable domain, with the rest looked up from reference TRBV11-2 and TRBJ2-7, is EAGVAQSPRYKIIEKRQSVAFWCNPISGHATLYWYQQILGQGPKLLIQFQNNGVVDDSQLPKDRFSAERLKGVDSTLKIQPAKLEDSAVYLCASSLGGSPGGHEQYFGPGTRLTVT.

The chain uses TRBV2 and TRBJ1-1; D remains ambiguous. The germline V and J ends were trimmed by 4 bases and 9 bases, with 6 bases remaining between them. Germline V gene sequence: CDR1 SNHLY, CDR2 FYNNEI. The CDR3 is 10 residues long. Here the CDR3 DNA reads TGTGCCAGCAGTGTGGCGCAAGCTTTCTTT. This encodes CASSVAQAFF. The full variable domain, rest sourced from reference TRBV2 and TRBJ1-1, is EPEVTQTPSHQVTQMGQEVILRCVPISNHLYFYWYRQILGQKVEFLVSFYNNEISEKSEIFDDQFSVERPDGSNFTLKIRSTKLEDSAMYFCASSVAQAFFGQGTRLTVV.

About this clonotype itself: A much larger clonotype is one base distant, so this may be a read error. The rearrangement uses TRBV5-5 and TRBJ2-3, with no clear D. The J call is in doubt because the DNA end fits TRBJ1-5 better. Germline V gives CDR1 SGHKS, CDR2 YYEKEE (reference sequence). The CDR3 sequence is 15 residues long. The CDR3 loop reads CASSGVSAGTDTQHF. CDR3 DNA sequence: TGTGCCAGCAGCGGGGTCTCTGCTGGCACAGATACGCAGCATTTT.

The CDR3 DNA reads as TGTGCCAGCAGCTGGAGGGATAATGAAAAACTGTTTTTT. Translation: CASSWRDNEKLFF. The chain joins TRBV7-9 to TRBJ1-4; D is unclear. The V end was cut by 4 bases, the J end by 4 bases, with 7 bases between. This CDR3 is 13 amino acids long. Germline V lookup: CDR1 SEHNR, CDR2 FQNEAQ (reference sequence). The whole variable domain, filled in from reference TRBV7-9 and TRBJ1-4, reads DTGVSQNPRHKITKRGQNVTFRCDPISEHNRLYWYRQTLGQGPEFLTYFQNEAQLEKSRLLSDRFSAERPKGSFSTLEIQRTEQGDSAMYLCASSWRDNEKLFFGSGTQLSVL.

The chain combines TRBV13 with TRBJ2-3; possibly TRBD2 for D (7 bases). CDR1 is PRHDT, CDR2 FYEKMQ, per germline (reference sequence). Trimming removed 3 bases from V and 4 bases from J, with 20 bases in between. The CDR3 has 17 amino acids. The CDR3 loop is CASSLAWGGVQSDTQYF. CDR3 in DNA: TGTGCCAGCAGCTTGGCCTGGGGGGGCGTTCAGTCAGATACGCAGTATTTT.

This clonotype was found once. This rearrangement joins TRBV29-1 to TRBJ2-5; 16 bases map to TRBD2. Germline CDR1 reads SQVTM; CDR2 reads ANQGSEA. CDR3 size: 18 residues. V shed 4 bases and J 5 bases; nucleotides not matched to a gene: 13. Here the CDR3 reads CSVAGLAGGLDLRETQYF. As DNA, the CDR3 is TGCAGCGTTGCGGGACTAGCGGGGGGGCTGGATTTAAGGGAGACCCAGTACTTC.

The chain is built from TRBV20-1 and TRBJ1-5; TRBD1 matches 9 bases. CDR3 size: 15 residues. CDR1 and CDR2 (germline): DFQATT, SNEGSKA (reference sequence). The V segment lost 1 base and the J segment 4 bases; nucleotides outside the gene matches: 5. The CDR3, as DNA: TGCAGTGCTAGAGCAACAGGGGGCTGGAATCAGCCCCAGCATTTT. Translation gives CSARATGGWNQPQHF.

This clonotype was seen many times. CDR3 loop: CASWATRVGYTF. The CDR3 coding sequence is TGTGCCAGTTGGGCCACCCGGGTTGGCTACACCTTC. The V call is TRBV6-1, the J call TRBJ1-2; D is ambiguous. The CDR3 covers 12 residues. V was clipped by 9 bases and J by 7 bases, with 15 bases between them. Germline V gene lookup returns CDR1 MNHNS and CDR2 SASEGT.

The gene calls are TRBV9 and TRBJ2-3; 9 bases are a match to TRBD2. Germline V CDR1 and CDR2: SGDLS, YYNGEE. The CDR3 covers 16 residues. With V trimmed by 3 bases and J by 0 bases, 5 bases remained unmatched. CDR3 amino acids: CASSAGLAHSTDTQYF. The DNA of the CDR3 is TGTGCCAGCAGCGCCGGACTAGCGCATAGCACAGATACGCAGTATTTT.